This T cell receptor (beta chain) was captured in a study of OX40 agonist ivuxolimab in advanced cancers. In the study overall: Every 2 weeks, patients got intravenous ivuxolimab at one of six dose levels (0.01-10 mg/kg). Participants, about 83% male, averaged about 56 years of age, ranging from roughly 20 to 80.

Points on this clone: Its target is not known.

TCRdb's table, derived via immunoSEQ multiplex PCR, lists solely in-frame clones and lacks some. The sample has 65,000 or so clones, approximately 88% seen once. Whole-study findings and limits: Clonal expansion from baseline to week 6 occurred in both CD4+ and CD8+ T cells. Normalized T-cell clonal expansion was also low in some nonresponders.

The CDR3 has 15 amino acids. The germline gives CDR1 SEHNR, CDR2 FQNEAQ (reference sequence). Unmatched junction bases numbered 9, after V lost 5 bases and J lost 5 bases. This receptor was identified in an adult with an advanced solid tumor such as melanoma, head and neck, liver or kidney cancer. The V and J genes are TRBV7-9 and TRBJ2-3, with 8 bases that match TRBD1. Sequencing used CD4+ or CD8+ T cells sorted from blood, obtained in a trial of the OX40 agonist ivuxolimab. CDR3 amino acids: CASSRRQGAGDTQYF. DNA of the CDR3: TGTGCCAGCAGCCGGCGCCAGGGGGCTGGAGATACGCAGTATTTT.